This TCR beta chain originates from a study of spatial heterogeneity in lung cancer. Sample time point: sample taken at primary tumor resection. Sequencing was performed on whole RNA extracted from tumor and nontumor lung tissue, or from frozen PBMC, and the material was left unsorted. This clonotype was counted a few times. From the 5' RACE reads, TCRdb called clonotypes with MiXCR, one entry per CDR3 protein. The sample has just under 95,000 distinct CDR3 sequences; 9.5% to 15% are singletons. Germline V gene lookup returns CDR1 SEHNR and CDR2 FQNEAQ (reference sequence). This CDR3 is built from 15 residues. V lost 4 bases and J lost 4, with 17 bases in between.

The starting material was PBMCs, obtained at surgery. J is TRBJ2-7 and V is TRBV7-9, with D tentatively TRBD1 (5 bases). The sequence derives from a male donor with early-stage non-small cell lung cancer. The CDR3 DNA reads TGTGCCAGCAGCTGGGGCGGATTGACAGCTTACGAGCAGTACTTC. Translation: CASSWGGLTAYEQYF.